Below, 29 T cell receptor beta chains from the same sample are listed, as sequenced in a study of T cell repertoires in cytomegalovirus infection. Using its own MiXCR run on the reads, TCRdb lists one record per CDR3 protein. The top ten hold 5.5% to 6.5% of the sample, which has 200,000 to 250,000 distinct CDR3 sequences, around 6.2% seen once. The sequencing input was PBMCs. All receptors derive from a human donor in good health (CMV status not recorded). Some clones in this sample may be carry-over from other donors' samples.

The table lists this clonotype with many counts. The CDR3 nucleotides read TGTGCCAGCAAGCAAGGGGAGATCAAGCCCCAGCATTTT. As protein: CASKQGEIKPQHF. The chain uses TRBV2 and TRBJ1-5, with D possibly TRBD1 on 5 matching bases. Germline V gene data show CDR1 as SNHLY and CDR2 as FYNNEI. This CDR3 has 13 amino acids. The V end lost 7 bases, the J end lost 8 bases, and 15 bases lay between the germline ends.

The CDR3 spells CSPRGQVNTEAFF. CDR3 DNA sequence: TGCAGTCCAAGGGGACAGGTGAACACTGAAGCTTTCTTT. J is TRBJ1-1 and V is TRBV20-1; 8 bases line up with TRBD1. Unmatched junction bases numbered 5, after V lost 8 bases and J lost 0 bases. The length of the CDR3 is 13 residues. Germline-derived CDR1 and CDR2 are DFQATT and SNEGSKA (reference sequence).

This clonotype was counted at least ten times. This chain links TRBV10-3 with TRBJ2-3; 10 nucleotides line up with TRBD2. Germline-derived CDR1 and CDR2 are ENHRY and SYGVKD. After removal of 3 bases from V and 5 bases from J, the junction contained 8 bases not matched to a gene. The length of the CDR3 is 16 residues. CDR3 amino acids: CAISDLAGAAQDTQYF. CDR3 nucleotide sequence: TGTGCCATCAGTGACCTAGCGGGGGCCGCACAAGATACGCAGTATTTT.

At least ten counts were recorded for this clonotype. The CDR3, as DNA: TGTGCCAGCAGTTCCATCGGACAGTCCCTCAATCAGCCCCAGCATTTT. Residues: CASSSIGQSLNQPQHF. The chain links TRBV12-3 or TRBV12-4 to TRBJ1-5; weak D call: TRBD1 (6 bases). The CDR3 loop spans 16 amino acids. V lost 4 bases and J 3 bases, leaving 16 bases between the germline ends.

Ten or more counts support this clonotype. V and J are TRBV7-9 and TRBJ1-5, with a possible D match to TRBD1 (6 bases). V lost 5 bases and J lost 5, with 16 bases in between. Germline values: CDR1 SEHNR, CDR2 FQNEAQ (reference sequence). This CDR3 comprises 15 residues. The chain's CDR3 is CASSPLGGGDQPQHF. As DNA, the CDR3 is TGTGCCAGCAGCCCTTTAGGTGGGGGCGATCAGCCCCAGCATTTT. Looking up the rest from reference TRBV7-9 and TRBJ1-5 gives the full variable domain: DTGVSQNPRHKITKRGQNVTFRCDPISEHNRLYWYRQTLGQGPEFLTYFQNEAQLEKSRLLSDRFSAERPKGSFSTLEIQRTEQGDSAMYLCASSPLGGGDQPQHFGDGTRLSIL.

This clonotype has a count of ten or more. The CDR3 nucleotides are TGTGCCAGCAGCGCGGGACCAGGAATTAGGGGACAGACATCTGGGGATGGCTACACCTTC. Translated: CASSAGPGIRGQTSGDGYTF. The chain couples TRBV7-9 to TRBJ1-2; 7 bases line up with TRBD1. CDR1 is SEHNR and CDR2 is FQNEAQ in the germline V gene (reference sequence). The CDR3 is made up of 20 amino acids. V shed 5 bases, J shed 6 bases, and the junction held 27 bases outside the gene matches.

In this sample, this clonotype turned up many times. V usage is TRBV4-1 and J usage is TRBJ2-1; D may be TRBD2 (5 bases). CDR3 length equals 12 residues. Trimming pared 4 bases from V and 8 bases from J, leaving 9 bases between. Germline values: CDR1 MGHRA, CDR2 YSYEKL. Here the CDR3 DNA reads TGCGCCAGCAGCCCCGGAGGCGATGAGCAGTTCTTC. As protein: CASSPGGDEQFF.

The genes are TRBV10-3 and TRBJ2-5; 9 bases match TRBD1. V was clipped by 6 bases and J by 5 bases; unmatched bases: 4. The germline V gene encodes CDR1 ENHRY and CDR2 SYGVKD. The CDR3 length is 13 residues. CDR3 amino acids: CAISRDRAETQYF. CDR3 nucleotides: TGTGCCATCAGCCGGGACAGGGCGGAGACCCAGTACTTC.

This clonotype has at least ten counts. This rearrangement joins TRBV5-6 to TRBJ2-5; 8 bases fit TRBD1. There are 13 residues in the CDR3. J lost 7 bases, V lost 2 bases, and 4 bases had no gene match. Germline V gene lookup returns CDR1 SGHDT and CDR2 YYEEEE. The CDR3 loop reads CASSFQGAVTQYF. Written as DNA, the CDR3 is TGTGCCAGCAGCTTCCAGGGGGCCGTGACCCAGTACTTC.

This clonotype has ten or more counts. V usage is TRBV7-9 and J usage is TRBJ2-6; D remains unclear. CDR1 SEHNR and CDR2 FQNEAQ come from the germline V gene (reference sequence). V was shortened by 2 bases and J by 2 bases, with 7 bases between the two germline ends. The CDR3 runs 15 residues. The CDR3 loop reads CASSLTSTGANVLTF. Written as DNA, the CDR3 is TGTGCCAGCAGCTTAACGTCAACTGGGGCCAACGTCCTGACTTTC.

The sample holds a few counts of this clonotype. The chain carries TRBV29-1 and TRBJ1-1, with D unresolved. This CDR3 contains 15 residues. The V gene lost 6 bases and the J gene lost 0 bases, with 17 bases spanning the gap. Germline loops: CDR1 SQVTM, CDR2 ANQGSEA. The CDR3 is CSVEVPSGMNTEAFF. The CDR3 DNA reads TGCAGCGTCGAGGTACCGTCAGGCATGAACACTGAAGCTTTCTTT. The full variable domain, in which reference TRBV29-1 and TRBJ1-1 provide the parts outside the CDR3, is SAVISQKPSRDICQRGTSLTIQCQVDSQVTMMFWYRQQPGQSLTLIATANQGSEATYESGFVIDKFPISRPNLTFSTLTVSNMSPEDSSIYLCSVEVPSGMNTEAFFGQGTRLTVV.

This clonotype was seen ten or more times. This chain joins TRBV7-2 and TRBJ2-1, with D tentatively TRBD2 (5 bases). CDR1 and CDR2 (germline): SGHTA, FQGNSA. V was shortened by 0 bases and J by 1 base, with 10 bases between the two germline ends. The CDR3 spans 16 residues. The CDR3 reads CASSLALAGSYNEQFF. The CDR3 nucleotides read TGTGCCAGCAGCTTAGCGCTGGCGGGTTCCTACAATGAGCAGTTCTTC. Based on the CDR3 plus reference TRBV7-2 and TRBJ2-1, the full variable domain is GAGVSQSPSNKVTEKGKDVELRCDPISGHTALYWYRQSLGQGLEFLIYFQGNSAPDKSGLPSDRFSAERTGGSVSTLTIQRTQQEDSAVYLCASSLALAGSYNEQFFGPGTRLTVL.

This clonotype came up many times. The chain joins TRBV7-2 to TRBJ1-1, with D hard to call. V lost 5 bases, J lost 1 base, and 8 bases lay in between. CDR1 and CDR2 (germline): SGHTA, FQGNSA. The CDR3 has 13 residues. The CDR3 is CASSPGPNTEAFF. The CDR3 DNA follows: TGTGCCAGCAGCCCCGGACCGAACACTGAAGCTTTCTTT.

This clonotype was detected ten times or more. V gene TRBV29-1 combines with J gene TRBJ2-1, with 9 bases identical to TRBD2. Germline trimming cut 4 bases from V and 6 bases from J; bases unmatched to any gene: 4. The CDR3 is 13 residues long. CDR1 is SQVTM, CDR2 ANQGSEA, per germline. For the CDR3, the DNA is TGCAGCGTTGGACTAGCGGCCCCCAATGAGCAGTTCTTC. Translating gives CSVGLAAPNEQFF.

The CDR3 loop is CSVALRGVNTEAFF. CDR3 nucleotide sequence: TGCAGCGTTGCTCTTCGAGGAGTGAACACTGAAGCTTTCTTT. The rearrangement links TRBV29-1 to TRBJ1-1; D ambiguous. The CDR3 is 14 residues long. V was cut by 4 bases and J by 0 bases, with 12 bases left in between. CDR1 is SQVTM and CDR2 is ANQGSEA in the germline V gene.

This clonotype was observed a handful of times. The chain has TRBV6-2 or TRBV6-3 and TRBJ2-2, with unresolved D. V shed 10 bases and J shed 0 bases, with 15 bases lying between them. Germline lookup yields CDR1 MNHEY and CDR2 SVGEGT. This CDR3 has 15 amino acids. CDR3 protein: CATYKLVTNTGELFF. In DNA, the CDR3 is TGTGCCACGTATAAATTGGTGACGAACACCGGGGAGCTGTTTTTT.

This clonotype was recorded at least ten times. The chain uses TRBV7-2 and TRBJ2-1; 9 nucleotides line up with TRBD1. Germline CDR1 and CDR2: SGHTA and FQGNSA. V gave up 2 bases and J gave up 3 bases; unmatched junction bases: 5. This CDR3 spans 16 amino acids. CDR3 sequence reads: CASSLYGTGFYNEQFF. CDR3 nucleotides: TGTGCCAGCAGCTTATACGGGACAGGGTTCTACAATGAGCAGTTCTTC.

This clonotype was seen repeatedly, ten times or more. The V and J genes are TRBV12-3 or TRBV12-4 and TRBJ1-5; 9 nucleotides agree with TRBD1. V lost 6 bases to trimming and J lost 6 bases; unmatched junction nucleotides: 6. The CDR3 length is 14 residues. This chain's CDR3 is CASSPTGGTQPQHF. Written as DNA, the CDR3 is TGTGCCAGCAGCCCCACAGGGGGCACTCAGCCCCAGCATTTT.

This clonotype occurred many times. V is TRBV2 and J is TRBJ2-5; 7 bases are a match to TRBD2. CDR1 is SNHLY, CDR2 FYNNEI, per germline. V gave up 1 base and J gave up 4 bases; unmatched junction bases: 6. The CDR3 extends over 15 amino acids. The CDR3 DNA sequence: TGTGCCAGCAGTGAAGAGGCAGGGAGGGTAGAGACCCAGTACTTC. The encoded protein is CASSEEAGRVETQYF.

The rearrangement links TRBV7-9 to TRBJ2-1; D is uncertain. Germline CDR1 is SEHNR and CDR2 is FQNEAQ (reference sequence). Trimming took 5 bases from V and 5 from J, leaving 13 bases between them. The CDR3 is made up of 14 amino acids. CDR3 nucleotide sequence: TGTGCCAGCAGCCGCGACCCTACCGACAATGAGCAGTTCTTC. Its translation: CASSRDPTDNEQFF.

This clonotype showed up many times. The chain employs TRBV29-1 and TRBJ1-6; D unclear. The germline V gene has CDR1 SQVTM and CDR2 ANQGSEA. This CDR3 has 13 amino acids. V was trimmed by 6 bases and J by 8 bases, leaving 14 bases between them. Here the CDR3 DNA reads TGCAGCGTAGGATCCGCGGCGGATTCACCCCTCCACTTT. Amino acids: CSVGSAADSPLHF. The full variable domain, rest sourced from reference TRBV29-1 and TRBJ1-6, is SAVISQKPSRDICQRGTSLTIQCQVDSQVTMMFWYRQQPGQSLTLIATANQGSEATYESGFVIDKFPISRPNLTFSTLTVSNMSPEDSSIYLCSVGSAADSPLHFGNGTRLTVT.

This clonotype was seen many times. This chain uses TRBV7-2 with TRBJ2-1, with D hard to call. V lost 4 bases and J 8 bases, leaving 21 bases between the germline ends. The CDR3 spans 16 residues. CDR1 and CDR2 (germline): SGHTA, FQGNSA. CDR3 DNA: TGTGCCAGCAGCTCCCTACTCAGTAGGCTGTTCGATGAGCAGTTCTTC. It translates to CASSSLLSRLFDEQFF. The full variable domain, its missing parts supplied by reference TRBV7-2 and TRBJ2-1, is GAGVSQSPSNKVTEKGKDVELRCDPISGHTALYWYRQSLGQGLEFLIYFQGNSAPDKSGLPSDRFSAERTGGSVSTLTIQRTQQEDSAVYLCASSSLLSRLFDEQFFGPGTRLTVL.

This clonotype has a count of ten or more. The chain is built from TRBV6-2 or TRBV6-3 and TRBJ2-1; possible D gene TRBD2, 6 bases. Germline values: CDR1 MNHEY, CDR2 SVGEGT. Trimming shortened V by 6 bases and J by 8 bases, and 26 bases separated the two germline ends. The CDR3 covers 17 residues. The CDR3 DNA is TGTGCCAGCAGCCGGACCGCGGGGACGATCCTACCCGATGAGCAGTTCTTC. Amino acids: CASSRTAGTILPDEQFF.

This clonotype came up many times. The V call is TRBV2, the J call TRBJ2-3; D not resolved. Germline CDR1 reads SNHLY; CDR2 reads FYNNEI. The length of the CDR3 is 15 residues. Trimming removed 7 bases at V and 0 bases at J, with 14 bases between. The CDR3 loop reads CASMPRGPSTDTQYF. Written as DNA, the CDR3 is TGTGCCAGCATGCCGAGAGGACCGAGCACAGATACGCAGTATTTT. Using reference TRBV2 and TRBJ2-3 for the parts outside the CDR3, the full variable domain is EPEVTQTPSHQVTQMGQEVILRCVPISNHLYFYWYRQILGQKVEFLVSFYNNEISEKSEIFDDQFSVERPDGSNFTLKIRSTKLEDSAMYFCASMPRGPSTDTQYFGPGTRLTVL.

In the case of this clonotype: It may be a read error: a sequence one base away is much more abundant. J is TRBJ1-2 and V is TRBV20-1; 11 nucleotides align to TRBD1. Germline V gives CDR1 DFQATT, CDR2 SNEGSKA (reference sequence). CDR3 size: 13 residues. This chain's CDR3 is CSAPGQGEEGFTF. The CDR3 nucleotides read TGCAGTGCACCGGGACAGGGGGAAGAGGGCTTCACCTTC.

This clonotype was seen repeatedly, ten times or more. The genes are TRBV20-1 and TRBJ2-6; the D is unclear. The CDR3 covers 12 residues. Germline V gene data show CDR1 as DFQATT and CDR2 as SNEGSKA (reference sequence). V gave up 6 bases and J gave up 2 bases, with 5 bases separating them. The DNA for the CDR3 is TGCAGTGCAGGGACTGGGGCCAACGTCCTGACTTTC. Encoded protein: CSAGTGANVLTF.

This clonotype was seen only a few times. This chain joins TRBV5-6 and TRBJ1-1, with TRBD1 as a possible D gene (5 bases). The germline V gene encodes CDR1 SGHDT and CDR2 YYEEEE. The CDR3 sequence is 14 residues long. V lost 4 bases, J lost 5 bases, and 15 bases lay in between. CDR3 nucleotide sequence: TGTGCCAGCAGCCTTGGGGGACGGTGGACTGAAGCTTTCTTT. Amino acids: CASSLGGRWTEAFF.

This clonotype was seen at least ten times. The gene calls are TRBV19 and TRBJ1-1; unclear D gene. The CDR3 length is 13 residues. Germline CDR1 and CDR2: LNHDA and SQIVND (reference sequence). V was clipped by 3 bases and J by 1 base, with 6 bases between them. CDR3 coding DNA: TGTGCCAGTAGTATCTGGTGGAACACTGAAGCTTTCTTT. It translates to CASSIWWNTEAFF. Full variable domain (missing parts from reference TRBV19 and TRBJ1-1): DGGITQSPKYLFRKEGQNVTLSCEQNLNHDAMYWYRQDPGQGLRLIYYSQIVNDFQKGDIAEGYSVSREKKESFPLTVTSAQKNPTAFYLCASSIWWNTEAFFGQGTRLTVV.

This clonotype was observed at least ten times. The chain uses TRBV7-2 and TRBJ2-1; D possibly corresponds to TRBD1 (5 bases). Trimming left V 3 bases short and J 6 bases short, with 15 bases between. The CDR3 length is 15 residues. The germline V gene encodes CDR1 SGHTA and CDR2 FQGNSA. CDR3 residues: CASSLAGMRSNEQFF. CDR3 in DNA: TGTGCCAGCAGCTTGGCAGGGATGAGAAGCAATGAGCAGTTCTTC.